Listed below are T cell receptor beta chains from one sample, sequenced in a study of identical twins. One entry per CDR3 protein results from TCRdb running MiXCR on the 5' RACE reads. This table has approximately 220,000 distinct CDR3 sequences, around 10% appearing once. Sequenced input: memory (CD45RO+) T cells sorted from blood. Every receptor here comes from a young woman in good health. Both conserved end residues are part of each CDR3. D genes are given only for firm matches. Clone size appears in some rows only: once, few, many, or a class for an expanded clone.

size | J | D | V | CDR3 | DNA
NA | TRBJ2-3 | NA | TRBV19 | CASILQSSPDEDTQYF | TGTGCCAGTATACTCCAGTCCTCTCCTGATGAAGATACGCAGTATTTT
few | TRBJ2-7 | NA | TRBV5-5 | CASSIGAGVYEQYF | TGTGCCAGCAGCATTGGGGCCGGGGTTTACGAGCAGTACTTC
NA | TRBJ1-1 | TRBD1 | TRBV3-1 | CASSRQGGPGAFF | TGTGCCAGCAGCCGACAGGGTGGGCCTGGGGCTTTCTTT
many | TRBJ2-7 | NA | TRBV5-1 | CASSLGDIPYEQYF | TGCGCCAGCAGCTTGGGGGACATCCCCTACGAGCAGTACTTC
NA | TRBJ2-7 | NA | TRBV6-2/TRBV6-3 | CASSRNHYEQYF | TGTGCCAGCAGCCGCAATCACTACGAGCAGTACTTC
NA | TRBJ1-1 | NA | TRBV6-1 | CASSTPRGGMNTEAFF | TGTGCCAGCAGTACCCCGCGGGGGGGGATGAACACTGAAGCTTTCTTT
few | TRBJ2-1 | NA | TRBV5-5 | CASSPAVRPEQFF | TGTGCCAGCAGCCCTGCGGTTAGACCTGAGCAGTTCTTC
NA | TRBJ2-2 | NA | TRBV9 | CASSVDPSSTGELFF | TGTGCCAGCAGCGTAGACCCTAGCAGCACCGGGGAGCTGTTTTTT
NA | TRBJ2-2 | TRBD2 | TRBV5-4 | CASSLGLAGANTGELFF | TGTGCCAGCAGCCTCGGACTAGCGGGGGCCAACACCGGGGAGCTGTTTTTT
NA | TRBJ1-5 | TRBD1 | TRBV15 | CATSRMTGTGESYSNQPQHF | TGTGCCACCAGCAGGATGACCGGGACAGGGGAATCCTATAGCAATCAGCCCCAGCATTTT
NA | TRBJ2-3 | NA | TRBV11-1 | CASTRRQGATDTQYF | TGTGCCAGCACCAGACGGCAGGGAGCTACAGATACGCAGTATTTT
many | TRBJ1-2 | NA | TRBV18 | CASSPDVDTGYTF | TGTGCCAGCTCACCTGATGTTGACACAGGCTACACCTTC
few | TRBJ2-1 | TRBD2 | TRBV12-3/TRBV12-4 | CASSPPGLVYRNEQFF | TGTGCCAGCAGTCCCCCGGGACTAGTTTATCGCAATGAGCAGTTCTTC
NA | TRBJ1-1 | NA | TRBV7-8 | CASSPIRGLMNTEAFF | TGTGCCAGCAGCCCCATCAGGGGCCTAATGAACACTGAAGCTTTCTTT
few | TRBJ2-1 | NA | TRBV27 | CASRPYPRDDEQFF | TGTGCCAGCAGGCCCTACCCCCGGGACGATGAGCAGTTCTTC
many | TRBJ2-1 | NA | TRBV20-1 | CSARTGSYNEQFF | TGCAGTGCACGGACTGGCTCCTACAATGAGCAGTTCTTC
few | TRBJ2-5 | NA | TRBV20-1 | CSAPQLGTEGETQYF | TGCAGTGCACCACAGCTTGGAACTGAGGGAGAGACCCAGTACTTC
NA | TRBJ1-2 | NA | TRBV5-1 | CASSLVGSDYGYTF | TGCGCCAGCAGCTTGGTGGGGTCAGACTATGGCTACACCTTC
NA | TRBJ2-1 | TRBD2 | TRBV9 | CASSVRGLSGGAYNEQFF | TGTGCCAGCAGCGTACGGGGCCTTAGCGGGGGGGCCTACAATGAGCAGTTCTTC
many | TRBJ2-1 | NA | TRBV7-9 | CASSLAEGPVENEQFF | TGTGCCAGCAGCTTAGCGGAGGGACCAGTAGAGAATGAGCAGTTCTTC
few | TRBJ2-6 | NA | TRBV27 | CASSYLPVSSGANVLTF | TGTGCCAGCAGTTACCTACCCGTGAGCTCTGGGGCCAACGTCCTGACTTTC
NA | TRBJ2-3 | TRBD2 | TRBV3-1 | CASSLPGGGEDTQYF | TGTGCCAGCAGCCTCCCCGGGGGAGGGGAAGATACGCAGTATTTT
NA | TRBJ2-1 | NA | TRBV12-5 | CATGSGSEQFF | TGTGCAACGGGTTCCGGCTCGGAGCAGTTCTTC
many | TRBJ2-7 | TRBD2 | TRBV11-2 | CASSLYSGGTTPQYF | TGTGCCAGCAGCTTATATTCGGGGGGAACTACTCCGCAGTACTTC
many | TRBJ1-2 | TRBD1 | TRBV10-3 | CAISDPGTGSNYGYTF | TGTGCCATCAGTGACCCCGGGACAGGGTCCAACTATGGCTACACCTTC
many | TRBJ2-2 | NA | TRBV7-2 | CASSLGTNTGELFF | TGTGCCAGCAGCTTAGGGACAAACACCGGGGAGCTGTTTTTT
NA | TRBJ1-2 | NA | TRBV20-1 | CSAGAYYGYTF | TGCAGTGCAGGGGCCTACTATGGCTACACCTTC
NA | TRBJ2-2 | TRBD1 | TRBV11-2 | CASSFQTGANTGELFF | TGTGCCAGCAGCTTTCAGACAGGGGCGAACACCGGGGAGCTGTTTTTT
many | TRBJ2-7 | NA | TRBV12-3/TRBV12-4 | CASSLAEGDEQYF | TGTGCCAGCAGTTTAGCGGAAGGGGACGAGCAGTACTTC
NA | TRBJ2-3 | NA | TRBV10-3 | CAISARGTDTQYF | TGTGCCATCAGTGCGAGGGGGACAGATACGCAGTATTTT
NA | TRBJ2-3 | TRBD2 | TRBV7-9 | CASAIPAGGPGDTQYF | TGTGCCAGCGCTATCCCGGCGGGAGGGCCCGGAGATACGCAGTATTTT
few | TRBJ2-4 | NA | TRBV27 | CAGRLDSPKNIQYF | TGTGCCGGCCGATTAGACAGCCCCAAAAACATTCAGTACTTC
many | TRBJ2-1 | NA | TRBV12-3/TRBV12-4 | CASRGTGTHNEQFF | TGTGCCAGCAGGGGAACTGGGACCCACAATGAGCAGTTCTTC
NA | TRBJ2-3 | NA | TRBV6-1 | CASSPSHGAGTDTQYF | TGTGCCAGCAGTCCCTCTCATGGGGCTGGCACAGATACGCAGTATTTT
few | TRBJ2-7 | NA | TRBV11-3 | CASSLNILSYEQYF | TGTGCCAGCAGCTTGAACATACTCTCCTACGAGCAGTACTTC
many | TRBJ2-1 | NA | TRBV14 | CASSPKTRLDEQFF | TGTGCCAGCAGCCCTAAGACTAGGTTGGATGAGCAGTTCTTC
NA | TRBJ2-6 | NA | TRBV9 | CASSQGNVLTF | TGTGCCAGCAGCCAGGGAAACGTCCTGACTTTC
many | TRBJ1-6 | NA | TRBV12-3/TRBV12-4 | CASSPLGSGNSPLHF | TGTGCCAGCAGTCCCCTAGGGTCAGGGAATTCACCCCTCCACTTT
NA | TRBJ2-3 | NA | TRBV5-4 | CASSRELEDTQYF | TGTGCCAGCAGCAGAGAACTGGAAGATACGCAGTATTTT
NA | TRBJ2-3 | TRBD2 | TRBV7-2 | CASSLGRGPTDTQYF | TGTGCCAGCAGCTTGGGGAGGGGCCCCACAGATACGCAGTATTTT
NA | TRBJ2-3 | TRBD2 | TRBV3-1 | CASSASQTSGRRSTDTQYF | TGTGCCAGCTCCGCATCTCAGACTAGCGGACGCCGGAGCACAGATACGCAGTATTTT
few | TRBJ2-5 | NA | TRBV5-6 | CASSYLGTQYF | TGTGCCAGCAGCTATCTAGGGACCCAGTACTTC
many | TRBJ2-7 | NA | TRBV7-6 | CASSGTYEQYF | TGTGCCAGCAGCGGAACCTACGAGCAGTACTTC
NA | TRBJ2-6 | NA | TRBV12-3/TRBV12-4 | CASSLSSGANVLTF | TGTGCCAGCAGCCTAAGCTCTGGGGCCAACGTCCTGACTTTC
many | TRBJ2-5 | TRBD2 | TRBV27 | CASSSISGSRETQYF | TGTGCCAGCAGTTCCATTAGCGGGAGTCGGGAGACCCAGTACTTC
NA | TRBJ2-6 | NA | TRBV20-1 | CSARGGTGANVLTF | TGCAGTGCTAGAGGGGGCACTGGGGCCAACGTCCTGACTTTC
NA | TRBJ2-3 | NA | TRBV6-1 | CASQGGGDGTDTQYF | TGTGCCAGCCAAGGGGGCGGGGATGGTACAGATACGCAGTATTTT
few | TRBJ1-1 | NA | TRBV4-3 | CASSPTVLNTEAFF | TGCGCCAGCAGCCCGACAGTTCTGAACACTGAAGCTTTCTTT
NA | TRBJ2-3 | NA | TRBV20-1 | CSARIMGGGPTDTQYF | TGCAGTGCTAGGATAATGGGCGGGGGCCCCACAGATACGCAGTATTTT
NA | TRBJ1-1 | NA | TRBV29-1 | CSYRQNFMNTEAFF | TGCAGCTATAGACAGAATTTCATGAACACTGAAGCTTTCTTT
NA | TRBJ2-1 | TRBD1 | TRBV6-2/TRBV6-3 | CASRFRGQGRHEQFF | TGTGCCAGCAGGTTCCGGGGACAGGGTCGACATGAGCAGTTCTTC
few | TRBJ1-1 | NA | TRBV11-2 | CASSLFRYKMEADTEAFF | TGTGCCAGCAGCTTATTTAGGTATAAGATGGAGGCCGACACTGAAGCTTTCTTT